These T cell receptor beta chains were read from a single sample in a study of response to subunit inactivated influenza vaccine. Using its own MiXCR run on the RT-PCR reads, TCRdb lists one record per CDR3 protein. The sample lists about 540,000 distinct CDR3 sequences; around 25% were seen once. The same sample was also studied in work on T cells expressing NK-cell markers.

Sequenced material: CD4+ T cells sorted from PBMCs, taken approximately 12 days after vaccination. The source of these receptors is a man aged 45 to 65 who received an inactivated influenza vaccine. The CDR3 runs from the conserved cysteine through the conserved F or W. A D gene is named only where the DNA matches it firmly. Size values are once, few and many counts, or a class for expanded clones, and some rows have none.

abundance: -
v_gene: TRBV21-1
d_gene: -
j_gene: TRBJ1-5
CDR3aa: CASSKVRGCQPQHF
CDR3nt: TGTGCCAGCAGCAAAGTCCGGGGATGTCAGCCCCAGCATTTT

abundance: few
v_gene: TRBV10-3
d_gene: -
j_gene: TRBJ2-2
CDR3aa: CAISEQTGELFF
CDR3nt: TGTGCCATCAGTGAGCAAACTGGGGAGCTGTTTTTT

abundance: few
v_gene: TRBV6-2/TRBV6-3
d_gene: -
j_gene: TRBJ1-1
CDR3aa: CASSSGRTVANTEAFF
CDR3nt: TGTGCCAGCAGTTCCGGAAGGACTGTGGCCAACACTGAAGCTTTCTTT

abundance: once
v_gene: TRBV4-2
d_gene: TRBD1
j_gene: TRBJ1-2
CDR3aa: CASSQATGNGYTF
CDR3nt: TGTGCCAGCAGCCAAGCGACAGGGAATGGCTACACCTTC

abundance: few
v_gene: TRBV10-3
d_gene: TRBD1
j_gene: TRBJ2-7
CDR3aa: CAINTGGVVSEQYF
CDR3nt: TGTGCCATCAATACAGGGGGCGTCGTGAGCGAGCAGTACTTC

abundance: -
v_gene: TRBV29-1
d_gene: -
j_gene: TRBJ2-3
CDR3aa: CSERAFGSTDTQYF
CDR3nt: TGCAGCGAGAGGGCGTTTGGTTCCACAGATACGCAGTATTTT

abundance: -
v_gene: TRBV12-3/TRBV12-4
d_gene: -
j_gene: TRBJ2-1
CDR3aa: CASSLFGVINEQFF
CDR3nt: TGTGCCAGCAGTTTATTTGGGGTGATCAATGAGCAGTTCTTC

abundance: -
v_gene: TRBV5-1
d_gene: -
j_gene: TRBJ1-1
CDR3aa: CASSLAQVTEAFF
CDR3nt: TGCGCCAGCAGCTTGGCCCAGGTCACTGAAGCTTTCTTT

abundance: few
v_gene: TRBV29-1
d_gene: TRBD2
j_gene: TRBJ2-4
CDR3aa: CSVEDPLAGVNIQYF
CDR3nt: TGCAGCGTTGAAGATCCACTAGCGGGGGTTAACATTCAGTACTTC

abundance: -
v_gene: TRBV7-7
d_gene: -
j_gene: TRBJ2-5
CDR3aa: CASSFTGRGETQYF
CDR3nt: TGTGCTAGCAGCTTTACAGGGAGGGGAGAGACCCAGTACTTC

abundance: -
v_gene: TRBV12-3/TRBV12-4
d_gene: TRBD2
j_gene: TRBJ2-1
CDR3aa: CASGRDYTYNEQFF
CDR3nt: TGTGCCAGCGGCCGGGACTACACCTACAATGAGCAGTTCTTC

abundance: few
v_gene: TRBV20-1
d_gene: -
j_gene: TRBJ1-5
CDR3aa: CSARDIAGGQPQHF
CDR3nt: TGCAGTGCTAGAGATATTGCTGGGGGTCAGCCCCAGCATTTT

abundance: -
v_gene: TRBV12-3/TRBV12-4
d_gene: -
j_gene: TRBJ2-3
CDR3aa: CASSYRGQAHTQYF
CDR3nt: TGTGCCAGCAGCTACCGCGGCCAGGCCCATACGCAGTATTTT

abundance: -
v_gene: TRBV20-1
d_gene: -
j_gene: TRBJ1-4
CDR3aa: CSATRGRNNEKLFF
CDR3nt: TGCAGTGCAACCCGGGGCAGAAATAATGAAAAACTGTTTTTT

abundance: -
v_gene: TRBV7-9
d_gene: -
j_gene: TRBJ2-4
CDR3aa: CASAEGRLAKNIQYF
CDR3nt: TGTGCCAGCGCGGAGGGACGGCTAGCCAAAAACATTCAGTACTTC

abundance: few
v_gene: TRBV5-1
d_gene: -
j_gene: TRBJ2-1
CDR3aa: CASRAPGSSYNEQFF
CDR3nt: TGCGCCAGCAGGGCTCCAGGGAGCTCCTACAATGAGCAGTTCTTC

abundance: -
v_gene: TRBV7-2
d_gene: -
j_gene: TRBJ2-2
CDR3aa: CASSIQGGTGELFF
CDR3nt: TGTGCCAGCAGCATCCAGGGGGGCACCGGGGAGCTGTTTTTT

abundance: few
v_gene: TRBV7-9
d_gene: -
j_gene: TRBJ2-2
CDR3aa: CASTISGQNTGELFF
CDR3nt: TGTGCCAGCACAATAAGCGGGCAGAACACCGGGGAGCTGTTTTTT

abundance: -
v_gene: TRBV20-1
d_gene: TRBD1
j_gene: TRBJ1-6
CDR3aa: CSASRTGDNSPLHF
CDR3nt: TGCAGTGCCAGCCGGACAGGGGATAATTCACCCCTCCACTTT

abundance: few
v_gene: TRBV12-3/TRBV12-4
d_gene: -
j_gene: TRBJ2-7
CDR3aa: CASSLGQAWGEQYF
CDR3nt: TGTGCCAGCAGTTTAGGGCAGGCCTGGGGCGAGCAGTACTTC

abundance: once
v_gene: TRBV18
d_gene: -
j_gene: TRBJ2-7
CDR3aa: CASSSDTNRGYEQYF
CDR3nt: TGTGCCAGCTCGTCGGACACCAATCGTGGGTACGAGCAGTACTTC

abundance: few
v_gene: TRBV24-1
d_gene: TRBD1
j_gene: TRBJ2-5
CDR3aa: CATSDSLGTGKETQYF
CDR3nt: TGTGCCACCAGTGATTCCCTCGGGACAGGGAAAGAGACCCAGTACTTC

abundance: -
v_gene: TRBV11-2
d_gene: -
j_gene: TRBJ2-5
CDR3aa: CASRSPGGRETQYF
CDR3nt: TGTGCCAGCAGGTCTCCAGGTGGGCGAGAGACCCAGTACTTC

abundance: -
v_gene: TRBV29-1
d_gene: -
j_gene: TRBJ1-4
CDR3aa: CSVAPVTDNEKLFF
CDR3nt: TGCAGCGTTGCCCCCGTGACAGATAATGAAAAACTGTTTTTT

abundance: -
v_gene: TRBV5-1
d_gene: TRBD2
j_gene: TRBJ2-6
CDR3aa: CASSSLAGAGANVLTF
CDR3nt: TGCGCCAGCAGCTCCCTAGCGGGGGCGGGGGCCAACGTCCTGACTTTC

abundance: few
v_gene: TRBV25-1
d_gene: -
j_gene: TRBJ2-1
CDR3aa: CASRENQYEQFF
CDR3nt: TGTGCCAGCAGGGAGAATCAATATGAGCAGTTCTTC

abundance: many
v_gene: TRBV29-1
d_gene: TRBD1
j_gene: TRBJ1-5
CDR3aa: CSVRGQGDHQPQHF
CDR3nt: TGCAGCGTAAGGGGGCAGGGGGACCATCAGCCCCAGCATTTT

abundance: -
v_gene: TRBV20-1
d_gene: -
j_gene: TRBJ1-1
CDR3aa: CSAAGQWNTEAFF
CDR3nt: TGCAGTGCCGCAGGACAGTGGAACACTGAAGCTTTCTTT

abundance: few
v_gene: TRBV7-2
d_gene: -
j_gene: TRBJ2-5
CDR3aa: CASSGEWGQETQYF
CDR3nt: TGTGCCAGCAGCGGGGAGTGGGGCCAAGAGACCCAGTACTTC

abundance: once
v_gene: TRBV24-1
d_gene: TRBD2
j_gene: TRBJ2-3
CDR3aa: CATSDPSGRVADTQYF
CDR3nt: TGTGCCACCAGTGACCCGAGCGGGAGGGTCGCAGATACGCAGTATTTT

abundance: few
v_gene: TRBV12-3/TRBV12-4
d_gene: TRBD1
j_gene: TRBJ1-3
CDR3aa: CASSSTGYSGNTIYF
CDR3nt: TGTGCCAGCAGTTCGACAGGGTACTCTGGAAACACCATATATTTT

abundance: few
v_gene: TRBV4-3
d_gene: -
j_gene: TRBJ2-7
CDR3aa: CASSQNMWSPYEQYF
CDR3nt: TGCGCCAGCAGCCAAAATATGTGGTCCCCCTACGAGCAGTACTTC

abundance: -
v_gene: TRBV6-5
d_gene: -
j_gene: TRBJ2-1
CDR3aa: CASSYRGAGSYNEQFF
CDR3nt: TGTGCCAGCAGTTACAGAGGGGCAGGCTCCTACAATGAGCAGTTCTTC

abundance: -
v_gene: TRBV4-2
d_gene: -
j_gene: TRBJ1-2
CDR3aa: CASSQARQIANYGYTF
CDR3nt: TGTGCCAGCAGCCAAGCCAGACAGATTGCTAACTATGGCTACACCTTC

abundance: -
v_gene: TRBV7-3
d_gene: TRBD2
j_gene: TRBJ2-1
CDR3aa: CASSVGLAGGIDEQFF
CDR3nt: TGTGCCAGCAGCGTTGGACTAGCGGGAGGCATTGATGAGCAGTTCTTC

abundance: -
v_gene: TRBV9
d_gene: -
j_gene: TRBJ1-1
CDR3aa: CASSVAPQSTEAFF
CDR3nt: TGTGCCAGCAGCGTAGCTCCCCAAAGCACTGAAGCTTTCTTT

abundance: few
v_gene: TRBV12-3/TRBV12-4
d_gene: TRBD2
j_gene: TRBJ2-4
CDR3aa: CASSLAGVLAKNIQYF
CDR3nt: TGTGCCAGCAGCCTAGCGGGGGTCCTAGCCAAAAACATTCAGTACTTC

abundance: -
v_gene: TRBV9
d_gene: -
j_gene: TRBJ1-2
CDR3aa: CASSVVRDRYTF
CDR3nt: TGTGCCAGCAGCGTAGTACGGGACCGGTACACCTTC

abundance: -
v_gene: TRBV2
d_gene: -
j_gene: TRBJ2-5
CDR3aa: CASSEGSTGTQYF
CDR3nt: TGTGCCAGCAGTGAAGGATCCACGGGGACCCAGTACTTC

abundance: -
v_gene: TRBV30
d_gene: TRBD1
j_gene: TRBJ1-1
CDR3aa: CAFNAQGAGLTEAFF
CDR3nt: TGTGCCTTTAATGCACAGGGGGCGGGTTTGACTGAAGCTTTCTTT

abundance: -
v_gene: TRBV20-1
d_gene: -
j_gene: TRBJ2-3
CDR3aa: CSASRAGPKDTQYF
CDR3nt: TGCAGTGCTAGTCGCGCGGGACCCAAAGATACGCAGTATTTT

abundance: -
v_gene: TRBV20-1
d_gene: -
j_gene: TRBJ2-6
CDR3aa: CCARPAGAAWGANVLTF
CDR3nt: TGCTGTGCTAGACCCGCAGGGGCCGCGTGGGGGGCCAACGTCCTGACTTTC

abundance: few
v_gene: TRBV6-1
d_gene: TRBD1
j_gene: TRBJ1-2
CDR3aa: CASRRDRDSVNYGYTF
CDR3nt: TGTGCCAGCAGACGAGACCGGGACAGCGTTAACTATGGCTACACCTTC